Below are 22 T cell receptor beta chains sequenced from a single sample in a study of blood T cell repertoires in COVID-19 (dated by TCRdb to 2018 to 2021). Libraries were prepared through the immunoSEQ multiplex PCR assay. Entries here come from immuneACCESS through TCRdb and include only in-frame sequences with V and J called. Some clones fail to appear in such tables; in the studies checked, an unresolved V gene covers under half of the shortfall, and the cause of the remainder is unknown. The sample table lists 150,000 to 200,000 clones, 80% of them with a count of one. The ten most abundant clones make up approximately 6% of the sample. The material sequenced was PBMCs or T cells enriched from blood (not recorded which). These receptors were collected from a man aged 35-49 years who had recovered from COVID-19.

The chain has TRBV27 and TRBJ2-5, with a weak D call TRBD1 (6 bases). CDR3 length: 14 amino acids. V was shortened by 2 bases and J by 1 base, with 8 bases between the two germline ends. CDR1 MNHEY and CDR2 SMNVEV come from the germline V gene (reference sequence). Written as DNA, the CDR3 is TGTGCCAGCAGTTTAGGACAGACCCAAGAGACCCAGTACTTC. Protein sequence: CASSLGQTQETQYF.

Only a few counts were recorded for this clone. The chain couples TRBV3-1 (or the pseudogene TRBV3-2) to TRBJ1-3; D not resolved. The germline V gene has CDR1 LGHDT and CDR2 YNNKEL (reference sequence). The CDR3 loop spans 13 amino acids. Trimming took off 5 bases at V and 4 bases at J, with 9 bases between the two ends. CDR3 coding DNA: TGTGCCAGCAGCGTCTGGCTGGGAAACACCATATATTTT. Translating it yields CASSVWLGNTIYF.

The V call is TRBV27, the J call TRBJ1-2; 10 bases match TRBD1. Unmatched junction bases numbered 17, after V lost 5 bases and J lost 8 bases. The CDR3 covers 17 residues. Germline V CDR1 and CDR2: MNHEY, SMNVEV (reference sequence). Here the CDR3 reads CASSRRTRDRGLNGYTF. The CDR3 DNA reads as TGTGCCAGCAGTCGTCGAACCCGGGACAGGGGCCTGAACGGCTACACCTTC.

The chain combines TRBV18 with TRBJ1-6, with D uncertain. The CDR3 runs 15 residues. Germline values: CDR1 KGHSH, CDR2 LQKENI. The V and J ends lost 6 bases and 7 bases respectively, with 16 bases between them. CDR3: CASSPSTDQNSPLHF. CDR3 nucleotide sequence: TGTGCCAGCTCCCCTAGCACAGACCAGAATTCACCCCTCCACTTT. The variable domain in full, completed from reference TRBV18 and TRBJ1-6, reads NAGVMQNPRHLVRRRGQEARLRCSPMKGHSHVYWYRQLPEEGLKFMVYLQKENIIDESGMPKERFSAEFPKEGPSILRIQQVVRGDSAAYFCASSPSTDQNSPLHFGNGTRLTVT.

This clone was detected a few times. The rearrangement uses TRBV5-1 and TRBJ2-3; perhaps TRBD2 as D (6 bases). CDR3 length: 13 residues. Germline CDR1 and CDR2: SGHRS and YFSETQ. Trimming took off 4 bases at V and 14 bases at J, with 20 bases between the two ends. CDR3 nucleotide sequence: TGCGCCAGCAGCGACCCGCCGGGACGGCGGGGGTATTTT. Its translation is CASSDPPGRRGYF.

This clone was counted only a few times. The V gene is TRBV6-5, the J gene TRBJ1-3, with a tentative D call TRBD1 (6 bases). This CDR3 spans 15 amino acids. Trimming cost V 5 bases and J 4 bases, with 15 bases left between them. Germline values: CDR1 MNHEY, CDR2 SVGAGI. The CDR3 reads CASSLGGDRGNTIYF. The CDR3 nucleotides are TGTGCCAGCAGTCTAGGGGGAGACAGGGGAAACACCATATATTTT.

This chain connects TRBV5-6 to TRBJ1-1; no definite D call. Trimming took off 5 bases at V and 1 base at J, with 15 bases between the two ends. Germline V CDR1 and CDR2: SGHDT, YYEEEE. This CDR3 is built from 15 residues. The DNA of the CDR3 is TGTGCCAGCAGGGGCGAGCAGAACAGGAACACTGAAGCTTTCTTT. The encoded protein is CASRGEQNRNTEAFF.

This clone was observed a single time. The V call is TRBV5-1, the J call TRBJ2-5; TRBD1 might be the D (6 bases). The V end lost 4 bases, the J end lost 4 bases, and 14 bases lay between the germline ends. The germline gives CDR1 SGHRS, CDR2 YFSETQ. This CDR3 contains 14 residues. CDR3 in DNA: TGCGCCAGCAGCCTCACAGGGATCGGAGAGACCCAGTACTTC. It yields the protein CASSLTGIGETQYF.

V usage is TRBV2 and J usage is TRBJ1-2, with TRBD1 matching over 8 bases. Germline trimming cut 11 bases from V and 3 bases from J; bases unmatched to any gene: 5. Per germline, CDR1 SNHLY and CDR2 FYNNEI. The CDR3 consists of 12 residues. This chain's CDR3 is CAFPGQDYGYTF. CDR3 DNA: TGTGCCTTTCCGGGACAGGACTATGGCTACACCTTC.

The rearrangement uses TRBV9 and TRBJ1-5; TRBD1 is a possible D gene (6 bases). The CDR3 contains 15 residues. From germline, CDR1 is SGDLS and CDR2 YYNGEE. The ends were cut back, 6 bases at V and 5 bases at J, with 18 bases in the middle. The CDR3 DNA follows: TGTGCCAGCAACTTAGCCGAAGGGGGGGATCAGCCCCAGCATTTT. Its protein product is CASNLAEGGDQPQHF.

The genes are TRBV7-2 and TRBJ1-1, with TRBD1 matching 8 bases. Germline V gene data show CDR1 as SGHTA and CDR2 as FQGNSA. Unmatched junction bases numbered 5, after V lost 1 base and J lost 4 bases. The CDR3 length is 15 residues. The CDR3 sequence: CASSLGQGRGTEAFF. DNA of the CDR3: TGTGCCAGCAGCTTAGGACAGGGGCGCGGCACTGAAGCTTTCTTT.

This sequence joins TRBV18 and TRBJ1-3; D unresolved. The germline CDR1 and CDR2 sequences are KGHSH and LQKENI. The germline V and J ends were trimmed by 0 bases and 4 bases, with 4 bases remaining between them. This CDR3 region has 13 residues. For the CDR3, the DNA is TGTGCCAGCTCACCACCATCGGGAAACACCATATATTTT. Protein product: CASSPPSGNTIYF.

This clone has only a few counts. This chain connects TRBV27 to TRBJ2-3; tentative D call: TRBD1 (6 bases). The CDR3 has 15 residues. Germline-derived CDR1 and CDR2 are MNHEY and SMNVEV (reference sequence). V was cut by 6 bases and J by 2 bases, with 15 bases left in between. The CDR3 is CASRTRDTATDTQYF. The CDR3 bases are TGTGCCAGCAGAACTAGGGACACCGCCACAGATACGCAGTATTTT.

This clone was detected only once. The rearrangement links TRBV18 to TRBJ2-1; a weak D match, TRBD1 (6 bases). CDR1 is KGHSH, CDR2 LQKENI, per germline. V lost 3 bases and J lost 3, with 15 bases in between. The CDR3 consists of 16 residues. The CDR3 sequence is CASSPFETGFYNEQFF. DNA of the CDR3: TGTGCCAGCTCACCCTTTGAGACAGGATTCTACAATGAGCAGTTCTTC. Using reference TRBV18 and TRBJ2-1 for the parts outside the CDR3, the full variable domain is NAGVMQNPRHLVRRRGQEARLRCSPMKGHSHVYWYRQLPEEGLKFMVYLQKENIIDESGMPKERFSAEFPKEGPSILRIQQVVRGDSAAYFCASSPFETGFYNEQFFGPGTRLTVL.

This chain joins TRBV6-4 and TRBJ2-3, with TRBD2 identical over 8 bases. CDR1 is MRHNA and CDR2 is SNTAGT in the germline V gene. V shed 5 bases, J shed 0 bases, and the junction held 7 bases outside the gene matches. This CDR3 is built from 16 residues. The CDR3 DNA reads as TGTGCCAGCAGTAGCGGGGGCAAAACTAGCACAGATACGCAGTATTTT. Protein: CASSSGGKTSTDTQYF.

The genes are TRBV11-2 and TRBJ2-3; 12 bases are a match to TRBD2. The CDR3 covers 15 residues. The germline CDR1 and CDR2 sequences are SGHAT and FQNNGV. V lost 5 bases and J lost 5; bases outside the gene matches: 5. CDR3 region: CASSPLAGGKDTQYF. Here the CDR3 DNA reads TGTGCCAGCAGCCCACTAGCGGGGGGAAAAGATACGCAGTATTTT.

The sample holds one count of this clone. The CDR3 bases are TGTGCCAGCAGCTTAGTTCTCGGGGGGACCAATGAAAAACTGTTTTTT. Amino acid sequence: CASSLVLGGTNEKLFF. V usage is TRBV7-8 and J usage is TRBJ1-4, with D perhaps TRBD1 (5 bases). Trimming stripped 1 base from V and 5 bases from J, with 14 bases between. The germline gives CDR1 SGHVS, CDR2 FQNEAQ. The CDR3 length is 16 residues.

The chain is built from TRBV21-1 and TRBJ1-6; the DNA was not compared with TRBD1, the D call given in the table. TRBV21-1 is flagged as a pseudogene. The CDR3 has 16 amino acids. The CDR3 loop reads CASSKARGQENSPLHF. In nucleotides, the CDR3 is TGTGCCAGCAGCAAAGCGCGCGGACAGGAGAATTCACCCCTCCACTTT.

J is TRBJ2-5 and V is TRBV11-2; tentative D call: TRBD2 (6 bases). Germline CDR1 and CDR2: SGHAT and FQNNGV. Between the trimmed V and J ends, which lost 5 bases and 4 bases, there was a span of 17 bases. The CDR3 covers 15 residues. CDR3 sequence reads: CASSGQRTTSETQYF. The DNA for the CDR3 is TGTGCCAGCAGCGGACAACGGACTACTTCAGAGACCCAGTACTTC.

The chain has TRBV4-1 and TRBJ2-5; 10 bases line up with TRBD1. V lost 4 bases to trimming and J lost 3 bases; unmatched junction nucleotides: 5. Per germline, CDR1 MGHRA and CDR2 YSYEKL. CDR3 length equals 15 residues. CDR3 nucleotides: TGCGCCAGCAGCCGAGTAGGACAGGGGGAAGAGACCCAGTACTTC. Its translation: CASSRVGQGEETQYF.

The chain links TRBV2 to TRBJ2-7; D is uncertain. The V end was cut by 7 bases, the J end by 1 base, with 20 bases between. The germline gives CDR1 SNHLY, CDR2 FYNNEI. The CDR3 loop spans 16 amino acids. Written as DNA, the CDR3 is TGTGCCAGCATTACTACCCTCCCGACGGATTCCTACGAGCAGTACTTC. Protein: CASITTLPTDSYEQYF.

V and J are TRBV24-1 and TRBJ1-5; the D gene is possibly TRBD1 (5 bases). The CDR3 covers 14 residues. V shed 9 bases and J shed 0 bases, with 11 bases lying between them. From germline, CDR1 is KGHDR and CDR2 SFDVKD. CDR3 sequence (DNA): TGTGCCACCGCGGGACGGACTAGCAATCAGCCCCAGCATTTT. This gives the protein CATAGRTSNQPQHF.